A selection of T cell receptor beta chains follows, all from one sample in a study of blood T cells in healthy people across ages. MiXCR was run by TCRdb on the 5' RACE reads, yielding one entry per CDR3 protein. The table lists about 1.6 million distinct CDR3 sequences, around 35% of them singletons. The specimen sequenced was blood. The source of these receptors is a woman in her 30s in good health. CDR3s include the opening cysteine and the closing phenylalanine or tryptophan. D genes are given only for firm matches. Size is omitted from some rows. Given values are once, few, many or a class for expanded clones.

D gene,J gene,clone size,CDR3 length,V gene,CDR3 DNA,CDR3 protein
.,TRBJ1-1,few,13,TRBV4-2,TGTGCCAGCAGCCAAGTTTTGGACACTGAAGCTTTCTTT,CASSQVLDTEAFF
.,TRBJ2-4,.,16,TRBV20-1,TGCAGTGCTAGAGAATCGCCGTGGGGCACCAAAAACATTCAGTACTTC,CSARESPWGTKNIQYF
TRBD2,TRBJ2-1,.,14,TRBV6-2/TRBV6-3,TGTGCCAGCAGTCTCGCGGGGGGAACAACTGAGCAGTTCTTC,CASSLAGGTTEQFF
.,TRBJ2-4,.,13,TRBV27,TGTGCCAGCGGCAGGGGTGACAAAAACATTCAGTACTTC,CASGRGDKNIQYF
TRBD1,TRBJ2-7,many,14,TRBV29-1,TGCAGCGTTGAAATAAGGACAGGGGCCTACGAGCAGTACTTC,CSVEIRTGAYEQYF
.,TRBJ1-6,.,12,TRBV4-1,TGCGCCAGCAGCCAGACCGGAGTACCCCTCCACTTT,CASSQTGVPLHF
TRBD1,TRBJ2-3,few,15,TRBV5-1,TGCGCCAGCAGCTTGTTCGGGACAGGGGGTGATACGCAGTATTTT,CASSLFGTGGDTQYF
.,TRBJ2-1,many,13,TRBV4-1,TGCGCCAGCAGCCAAGGTAGTCGGGATGAGCAGTTCTTC,CASSQGSRDEQFF
TRBD1,TRBJ2-7,.,13,TRBV4-1,TGCGCCAGCAGCCAGACAGGGTCCGACGAGCAGTACTTC,CASSQTGSDEQYF
.,TRBJ1-1,.,13,TRBV27,TGTGCCAGCAGTTTAAACAGGAACACTAAAGCTTTCTTT,CASSLNRNTKAFF
.,TRBJ1-6,.,14,TRBV30,TGTGCCTGGAGTTTGATGGGGGGCCAGTCACCCCCCCACTTT,CAWSLMGGQSPPHF
TRBD1,TRBJ2-5,.,14,TRBV7-2,TGTGCCAGCAGCGGACAGGGGAGGGGGGAGACCCAGTACTTC,CASSGQGRGETQYF
TRBD2,TRBJ2-1,few,16,TRBV28,TGTGCCAGCAGACAATCCGCGGGAGAATCCTACAATGAGCAGTTCTTC,CASRQSAGESYNEQFF
.,TRBJ2-1,.,18,TRBV5-1,TGCGCCAGCAGCTTGGACACAATGGGTTATAGCTCCTACAATGAGCAGTTCTTC,CASSLDTMGYSSYNEQFF
.,TRBJ2-1,.,15,TRBV5-1,TGCGCCTGCAGCTCGGATGGACTATTATACAATGAGCAGTTCTTC,CACSSDGLLYNEQFF
TRBD2,TRBJ2-1,.,18,TRBV4-1,TGCGCCAGCAGCCTGGGGGGGCGCGGGAGGGCAACGGGCAATGAGCAGTTCTTC,CASSLGGRGRATGNEQFF
TRBD1,TRBJ2-7,.,16,TRBV27,TGTGCCAGCAGTTTGCGGCGGGACAGGCAATCCTACGAGCAGTACTTC,CASSLRRDRQSYEQYF
.,TRBJ1-4,.,14,TRBV28,TGTGCCAGCAGTGGACAAGGGCAGATCGAAAAACTGTTTTTT,CASSGQGQIEKLFF
.,TRBJ1-2,once,13,TRBV27,TGTGCCAGCAGTTTATGGCCCGCCTATGGCTACACCTTC,CASSLWPAYGYTF
.,TRBJ2-7,.,16,TRBV7-2,TGTGCCAGCAGCCCCCCAGGGGGCGGGGGGACCTACGAGCAGTACTTC,CASSPPGGGGTYEQYF
.,TRBJ2-1,few,15,TRBV7-7,TGTGCCAGCAGCTTAGACGGGGGGCCCCACAATGAGCAGTTCTTC,CASSLDGGPHNEQFF
.,TRBJ2-4,few,15,TRBV10-3,TGTGCCATCGCCGACAGACTCGTAGCCAAAAACATTCAGTACTTC,CAIADRLVAKNIQYF
TRBD2,TRBJ2-1,few,18,TRBV6-1,TGTGCCAGCAAAACGTGGACTAGCGAGAGATCCTCCTACAATGAGCAGTTCTTC,CASKTWTSERSSYNEQFF
.,TRBJ2-1,.,11,TRBV20-1,TGCAGTGCTGTAATCGGCAATGAGCAGTTCTTC,CSAVIGNEQFF
.,TRBJ1-5,few,13,TRBV30,TGTGCCTGGGGACGCGGTCTAAATCAGCCCCAGCATTTT,CAWGRGLNQPQHF
TRBD2,TRBJ2-5,few,15,TRBV12-3/TRBV12-4,TGTGCCAGCAGCCCTAGCGGGGGGGCGTGGGAGACCCAGTACTTC,CASSPSGGAWETQYF
TRBD2,TRBJ2-1,many,15,TRBV10-3,TGTGCCATCAGTGACGGCGGGGGGGCCTACAATGAGCAGTTCTTC,CAISDGGGAYNEQFF
.,TRBJ2-1,.,15,TRBV28,TGTGCCAGCAGTTTAAAGACCATTGGAGGTAATGAGCAGTTCTTC,CASSLKTIGGNEQFF
.,TRBJ2-1,many,14,TRBV20-1,TGCAGTGCTCGCCAAGTAAGTCTCTACAATGAGCAGTTCTTC,CSARQVSLYNEQFF
TRBD1,TRBJ2-7,many,13,TRBV20-1,TGCAGTGCCCGTCCCGGGACAGGGTACGAGCAGTACTTC,CSARPGTGYEQYF
.,TRBJ2-7,few,14,TRBV18,TGTGCCAGCTCCCGGGGCCTAGCCCGCTACGAGCAGTACTTC,CASSRGLARYEQYF
.,TRBJ2-7,.,14,TRBV27,TGTGCCAGCAGTTTTCTCAGCGGCTCCTACGAGCAGTACTTC,CASSFLSGSYEQYF
.,TRBJ1-1,many,12,TRBV29-1,TGCAGCGTGCTCCCCGGGGACACTGAAGCTTTCTTT,CSVLPGDTEAFF
.,TRBJ2-3,few,15,TRBV9,TGTGCCAGCAGCGTAGACGGGAGTCCAACAGATACGCAGTATTTT,CASSVDGSPTDTQYF
.,TRBJ1-1,.,14,TRBV7-9,TGTGCCAGCAGCTCCGCCCCGGGAAACACTGAAGCTTTCTTT,CASSSAPGNTEAFF
.,TRBJ1-5,few,15,TRBV6-5,TGTGCCAGCAGTTACTCGACGGCACCAAATCAGCCCCAGCATTTT,CASSYSTAPNQPQHF
TRBD2,TRBJ2-3,.,14,TRBV9,TGTGCCAGCAGCGTAGAACTAGCGACAGATGCGCAGTATTTT,CASSVELATDAQYF
.,TRBJ1-5,.,13,TRBV12-3/TRBV12-4,TGTGCCAGCAGTTCAGGGAAGTCTCAGCCCCAGCATTTT,CASSSGKSQPQHF
.,TRBJ2-7,.,14,TRBV6-1,TGTGCCAGCAGTTCGTCGACATACTCCTACGAGCAGTACTTC,CASSSSTYSYEQYF
TRBD1,TRBJ1-4,.,15,TRBV5-1,TGCGCCAGCAGCTTGGGGACAGGGAATAATGAAAAACTGTTTTTT,CASSLGTGNNEKLFF
TRBD2,TRBJ2-2,few,16,TRBV4-2,TGTGCCAGCAGCCCCCGGGCTAGCGGGGGGACCGGGGAGCTGTTTTTT,CASSPRASGGTGELFF